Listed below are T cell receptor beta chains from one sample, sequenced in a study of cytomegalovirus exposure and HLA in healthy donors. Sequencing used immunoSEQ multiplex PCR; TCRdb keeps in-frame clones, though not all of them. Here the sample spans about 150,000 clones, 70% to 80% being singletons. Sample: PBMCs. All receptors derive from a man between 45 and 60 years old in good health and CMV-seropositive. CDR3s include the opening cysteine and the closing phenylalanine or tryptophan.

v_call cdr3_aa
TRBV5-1 CASSLQAGVGTGELFF
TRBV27 CASSPLGVNEKLFF
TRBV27 CASSFGRTDTQYF
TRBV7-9 CSSSFGGLATDTQYF
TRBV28 CASSLTTGFNSPLHF
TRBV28 CASSLRRTSGRANIQYF
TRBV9 CASSGQGAQNNEQFF
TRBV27 CASRTSGTTGTGELFF
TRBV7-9 CASSLSQVATDTYEQYF
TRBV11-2 CASSLGRTGPFF
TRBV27 CASRRTSGVFSYEQYF
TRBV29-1 CSVDADRGATF
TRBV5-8 CASSRGGITNEKLFF
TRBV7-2 CASSLVGQGTYNSPLHF
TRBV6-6 CASSYIHEQYF
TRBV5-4 CASSTRGAYTEAFF
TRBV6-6 CASEDQRGTYEQYF
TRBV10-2 CASSERGQALGSEQYF
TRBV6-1 CASSEGTEGGKRAFF
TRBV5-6 CASSFQESTDTQYF
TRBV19 CASSIGQGYEQYF
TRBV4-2 CASSLLPGAGGPHNEQFF
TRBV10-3 CAISVGGEGAFF
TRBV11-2 CASSSLGSWRGNTIYF
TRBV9 CASSELAGATGELFF
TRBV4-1 CASSQVITGTSANGGTDTQYF
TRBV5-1 CASSFGPSYNEQFF
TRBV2 CASRKDRGGNQPQHF
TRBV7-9 CASSSGAVAGGAFEAFF
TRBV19 CASRNWGGREGNTEAFF
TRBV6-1 CASSDRVNPDTQYF
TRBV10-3 CAISVDRDTGELFF
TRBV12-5 CASGLRGYNSPLHF
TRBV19 CASSISAQETQYF
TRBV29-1 CSVAPGQGAYEQYF